The 2 T cell receptor beta chains below all came from one sample that was sequenced in a study of blood T cell repertoires in COVID-19. Only in-frame clones appear in the TCRdb table, and some are missing; sequencing was by immunoSEQ multiplex PCR. The sample lists tens of thousands of clones; 89% were seen once. The specimen was peripheral blood. Receptor source: a man aged 50 to 60 with active COVID-19.

The chain couples TRBV2 to TRBJ1-5; D is unclear. The CDR3 spans 14 residues. The germline V and J ends were trimmed by 4 bases and 3 bases, with 10 bases remaining between them. From germline, CDR1 is SNHLY and CDR2 FYNNEI. CDR3 amino acids: CASSGGGPNQPQHF. CDR3 DNA sequence: TGTGCCAGCAGTGGGGGAGGGCCCAATCAGCCCCAGCATTTT.

This clone turned up a few times. V usage is TRBV6-6 and J usage is TRBJ2-7, with 11 bases matching TRBD2. The CDR3 has 16 amino acids. V dropped 4 bases and J dropped 1; count of bases not matched to a gene: 6. Per germline, CDR1 MNHNY and CDR2 SVGAGI (reference sequence). CDR3 protein: CASSSGLAGGSYEQYF. The CDR3 bases are TGTGCCAGCAGTTCCGGACTAGCGGGTGGATCCTACGAGCAGTACTTC.